These T cell receptor beta chains were read from a single sample in a study of blood T cell repertoires in COVID-19. Sequencing was performed with immunoSEQ multiplex PCR; in TCRdb, only in-frame clones are kept and a portion is missing. The sample holds fewer than 200,000 clones, approximately 79% seen once. The specimen was peripheral blood. Receptor source: a woman in her seventies with acute or convalescent COVID-19. Both conserved end residues are part of each CDR3. The order of the fields is V gene, D gene, clone size, J gene, CDR3 DNA, CDR3 protein. D genes are given only for firm matches. Only some rows state a clone size, as once, few, many or a class for expanded clones.

V gene: TRBV10-1; D gene: TRBD1; clone size: .; J gene: TRBJ2-3; CDR3 DNA: TGCGCCAGCAGTGAGCCCGGACAGGTAGCGATGGATACGCAGTATTTT; CDR3 protein: CASSEPGQVAMDTQYF
V gene: TRBV24-1; D gene: .; clone size: .; J gene: TRBJ1-5; CDR3 DNA: TGTGCCACCAGTGATCCGGGGAGGAATCAGCCCCAGCATTTT; CDR3 protein: CATSDPGRNQPQHF
V gene: TRBV5-1; D gene: .; clone size: .; J gene: TRBJ2-5; CDR3 DNA: TGCGCCAGCAGCGCAGGGACTGCAGGGGAGACCCAGTACTTC; CDR3 protein: CASSAGTAGETQYF
V gene: TRBV10-1; D gene: .; clone size: .; J gene: TRBJ2-3; CDR3 DNA: TGCGCCAGCAGTGACGACGGGCGGGAAAACACAGATACGCAGTATTTT; CDR3 protein: CASSDDGRENTDTQYF
V gene: TRBV11-2; D gene: .; clone size: few; J gene: TRBJ2-1; CDR3 DNA: TGTGCCAGCAGCCTTCAAGAGAGCTCCTACAATGAGCAGTTCTTC; CDR3 protein: CASSLQESSYNEQFF
V gene: TRBV12-5; D gene: .; clone size: .; J gene: TRBJ1-2; CDR3 DNA: TGTGCTAGTGGTTTGGTACTCCCCCCCAACAGGGCCCCTGGCTACACCTTC; CDR3 protein: CASGLVLPPNRAPGYTF
V gene: TRBV18; D gene: .; clone size: once; J gene: TRBJ1-3; CDR3 DNA: TGTGCCAGCTCACCGGAAGACATCCACTCTGGAAACACCATATATTTT; CDR3 protein: CASSPEDIHSGNTIYF
V gene: TRBV5-5; D gene: .; clone size: .; J gene: TRBJ2-7; CDR3 DNA: TGTGCCAGCAGCTTGGAGTACCAGGACTCCTCCTACGAGCAGTACTTC; CDR3 protein: CASSLEYQDSSYEQYF
V gene: TRBV2; D gene: .; clone size: .; J gene: TRBJ1-3; CDR3 DNA: TGTGCCAGCAGCGACAGACCGAATGGAAACACCATATATTTT; CDR3 protein: CASSDRPNGNTIYF
V gene: TRBV6-4; D gene: .; clone size: .; J gene: TRBJ1-4; CDR3 DNA: TGTGCCCTTGACGGGACACCTAATGAAAAACTGTTTTTT; CDR3 protein: CALDGTPNEKLFF
V gene: TRBV11-2; D gene: .; clone size: .; J gene: TRBJ2-1; CDR3 DNA: TGTGCCAGCCTTACAGGGAATGAGCAGTTCTTC; CDR3 protein: CASLTGNEQFF
V gene: TRBV5-1; D gene: .; clone size: .; J gene: TRBJ2-3; CDR3 DNA: TGCGCCAGCACCAACACAGATACGCAGTATTTT; CDR3 protein: CASTNTDTQYF
V gene: TRBV5-1; D gene: .; clone size: .; J gene: TRBJ2-7; CDR3 DNA: TGCGCCAGCAGCCGCGGGACAGCGACCTACGAGCAGTACTTC; CDR3 protein: CASSRGTATYEQYF
V gene: TRBV27; D gene: .; clone size: .; J gene: TRBJ2-2; CDR3 DNA: TGTGCCAGCAGCCAGGCCCCACTCAGGGGGGAGCTGTTTTTT; CDR3 protein: CASSQAPLRGELFF
V gene: TRBV7-9; D gene: .; clone size: .; J gene: TRBJ2-7; CDR3 DNA: TGTGCCAGCAGCTTAGTCACAGGGCGTAACTACGAGCAGTACTTC; CDR3 protein: CASSLVTGRNYEQYF
V gene: TRBV7-8; D gene: .; clone size: .; J gene: TRBJ1-5; CDR3 DNA: TGTGCCAGCAGCCCCGCGGGTAGCAATCAGCCCCAGCATTTT; CDR3 protein: CASSPAGSNQPQHF
V gene: TRBV7-6; D gene: TRBD2; clone size: .; J gene: TRBJ2-7; CDR3 DNA: TGTGCCAGCAGCCCGGGACTAGCGGGAGGGGTTTACGAGCAGTACTTC; CDR3 protein: CASSPGLAGGVYEQYF
V gene: TRBV19; D gene: TRBD2; clone size: .; J gene: TRBJ2-1; CDR3 DNA: TGTGCCAGTAGCGTCCCGGGACTAGCGACCGTCAATGAGCAGTTCTTC; CDR3 protein: CASSVPGLATVNEQFF
V gene: TRBV27; D gene: TRBD1; clone size: .; J gene: TRBJ1-4; CDR3 DNA: TGTGCCAGCTCCCTAATGGGACAGACTAATGAAAAACTGTTTTTT; CDR3 protein: CASSLMGQTNEKLFF
V gene: TRBV19; D gene: TRBD2; clone size: .; J gene: TRBJ2-2; CDR3 DNA: TGTGCCAGTATCTTAGCGGGAGCAGGCACCGGGGAGCTGTTTTTT; CDR3 protein: CASILAGAGTGELFF
V gene: TRBV7-2; D gene: .; clone size: .; J gene: TRBJ2-1; CDR3 DNA: TGTGCCAGCAGCTTAGTTCTAGCAAGGAATGAGCAGTTCTTC; CDR3 protein: CASSLVLARNEQFF
V gene: TRBV5-1; D gene: .; clone size: .; J gene: TRBJ2-7; CDR3 DNA: TGCGCCAGCAGCAACGGTGGAGTTTACGAGCAGTACTTC; CDR3 protein: CASSNGGVYEQYF